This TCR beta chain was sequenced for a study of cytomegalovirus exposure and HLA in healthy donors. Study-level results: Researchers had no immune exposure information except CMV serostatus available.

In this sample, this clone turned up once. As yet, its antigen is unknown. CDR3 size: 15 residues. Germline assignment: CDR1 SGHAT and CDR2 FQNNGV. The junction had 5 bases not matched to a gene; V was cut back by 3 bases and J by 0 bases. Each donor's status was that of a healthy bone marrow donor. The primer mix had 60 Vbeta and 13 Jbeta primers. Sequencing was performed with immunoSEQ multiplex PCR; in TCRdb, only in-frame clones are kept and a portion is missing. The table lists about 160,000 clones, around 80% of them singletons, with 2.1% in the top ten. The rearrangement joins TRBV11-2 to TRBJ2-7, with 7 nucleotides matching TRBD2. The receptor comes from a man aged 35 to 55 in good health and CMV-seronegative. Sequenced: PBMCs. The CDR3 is CASSLGRDYSYEQYF. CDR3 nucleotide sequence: TGTGCCAGCAGCTTGGGGCGGGACTACTCCTACGAGCAGTACTTC.